Given below is one TCR beta chain in context. The data derive from a study of cytomegalovirus exposure and HLA in healthy donors. In the PCR, 60 Vbeta and 13 Jbeta primers were used. Some clones are missing from TCRdb's copy, which holds only in-frame ones; the method was immunoSEQ multiplex PCR. Of fewer than 60,000 clones listed, about two thirds are singletons. Germline loops: CDR1 SGHVS, CDR2 FQNEAQ. Trimming removed 4 bases from V and 5 bases from J, with 14 bases in between. There are 14 residues in the CDR3. The genes are TRBV7-8 and TRBJ2-5; D gene unclear. Input material: PBMCs. The sequence was obtained from a woman in her forties or fifties in good health and CMV-seropositive. In DNA form, the CDR3 reads TGTGCCAGCAGCTCCTTCGGTTCCAAGGAGACCCAGTACTTC. Translated: CASSSFGSKETQYF.